This note documents a single T cell receptor beta chain sequence. Its antigen remains unknown. Extracted RNA was reverse transcribed into cDNA, the sequencing template. Profiling relied on immunoSEQ multiplex PCR, and the TCRdb table lists in-frame clones only, not all of them. The sample includes 110,000 or so clones, under 40% seen only once; the top ten take 3.1%. V shed 2 bases, J shed 6 bases, and the junction held 7 bases outside the gene matches. The CDR3 consists of 14 residues. Germline CDR1 SGHRS, CDR2 YFSETQ. The sample comes from a study of CD8+ T cells in alopecia areata. Study at large: Treated patients took oral tofacitinib at 5 to 10 mg twice daily.

Peripheral blood and lesional scalp punch biopsies were taken from alopecia areata patients. Broader study findings: Possibly because of HLA-related factors, TCR sharing was less clear across patients than in mice. Across lesional scalp, and particularly alopecia totalis/universalis, clonality surpassed that of normal scalp.

This clonotype originated in a human donor with alopecia areata. Sequenced input: CD4+ T cells sorted from blood. The V gene is TRBV5-1, the J gene TRBJ2-7, with TRBD2 matching 8 bases. The CDR3 loop is CASSLLAVLSEQYF. CDR3 nucleotide sequence: TGCGCCAGCAGCTTACTAGCGGTCCTCTCCGAGCAGTACTTC.